This T cell receptor (beta chain) was documented in a study of graft-versus-host responses after intestinal transplantation. Background on the study: Tacrolimus plus steroids were given to all recipients for 2 to 4 years, preceded by anti-thymocyte globulin induction. Study outcomes and limitations: Across patients carrying graft-donor T cell macrochimerism, allografts held high graft-versus-host to host-versus-graft clonal ratios.

Germline V gene sequence: CDR1 LGHNA, CDR2 YNFKEQ. Losses at the gene ends were 5 bases for V and 3 bases for J; bases not matched to a gene: 10. CDR3 length equals 18 residues. TCRdb's table, derived via immunoSEQ multiplex PCR, lists solely in-frame clones and lacks some. Of 90,000 to 130,000 clones listed, more than 85% were seen once; the top ten hold roughly 1.2%. Regarding this clone: What it binds is unknown.

Sequenced here: unstimulated CD8+ T cells sorted from spleen or lymph node cells, sampled before transplant. This rearrangement joins TRBV4-2 to TRBJ2-5; TRBD2 matches 15 bases. The sequence was obtained from a human donor who was the organ donor for an intestinal transplant. The CDR3 nucleotides are TGTGCCAGCAGCGCAACCGGGACTAGCGGGGGGAGGGAAGAGACCCAGTACTTC. The encoded protein is CASSATGTSGGREETQYF.